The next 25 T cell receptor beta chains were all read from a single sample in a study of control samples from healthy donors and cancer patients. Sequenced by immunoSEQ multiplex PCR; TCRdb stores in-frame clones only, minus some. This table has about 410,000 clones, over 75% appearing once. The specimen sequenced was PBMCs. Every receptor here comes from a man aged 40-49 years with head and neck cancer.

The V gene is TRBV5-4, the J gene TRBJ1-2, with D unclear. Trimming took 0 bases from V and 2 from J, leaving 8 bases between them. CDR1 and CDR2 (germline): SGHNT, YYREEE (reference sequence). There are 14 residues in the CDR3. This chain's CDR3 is CASSLGGENYGYTF. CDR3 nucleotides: TGTGCCAGCAGCTTGGGTGGGGAGAACTATGGCTACACCTTC.

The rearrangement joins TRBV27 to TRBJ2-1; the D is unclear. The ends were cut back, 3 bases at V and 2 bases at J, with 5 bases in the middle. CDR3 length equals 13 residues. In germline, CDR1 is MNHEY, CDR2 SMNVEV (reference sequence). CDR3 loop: CASSFVPYNEQFF. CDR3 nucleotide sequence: TGTGCCAGCAGTTTTGTCCCCTACAATGAGCAGTTCTTC.

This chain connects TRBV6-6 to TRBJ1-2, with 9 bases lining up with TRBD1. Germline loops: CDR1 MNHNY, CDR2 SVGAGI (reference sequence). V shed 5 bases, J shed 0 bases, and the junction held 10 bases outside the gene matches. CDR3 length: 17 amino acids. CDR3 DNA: TGTGCCAGCAGTCGGCTTGGGACAGGGACCTCTAACTATGGCTACACCTTC. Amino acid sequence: CASSRLGTGTSNYGYTF.

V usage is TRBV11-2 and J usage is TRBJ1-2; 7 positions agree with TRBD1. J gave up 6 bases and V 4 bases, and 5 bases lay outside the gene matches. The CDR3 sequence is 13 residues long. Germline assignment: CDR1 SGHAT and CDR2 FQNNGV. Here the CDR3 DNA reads TGTGCCAGCAGCTCGACAGGGTGGGATGGCTACACCTTC. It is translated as CASSSTGWDGYTF.

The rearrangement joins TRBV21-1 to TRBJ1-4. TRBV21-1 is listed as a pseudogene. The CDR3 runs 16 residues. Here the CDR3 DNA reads TGTGCCAGCAGCAAAGGGCCCGGGACCGCCTCTGAAAAACTGTTTTTT. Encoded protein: CASSKGPGTASEKLFF.

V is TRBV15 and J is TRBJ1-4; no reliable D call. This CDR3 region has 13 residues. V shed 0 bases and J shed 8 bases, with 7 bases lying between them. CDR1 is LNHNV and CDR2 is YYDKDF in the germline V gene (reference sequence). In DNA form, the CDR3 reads TGTGCCACCAGCAGAGACCGTTGGGAAAAACTGTTTTTT. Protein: CATSRDRWEKLFF. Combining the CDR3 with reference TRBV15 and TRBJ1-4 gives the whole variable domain DAMVIQNPRYQVTQFGKPVTLSCSQTLNHNVMYWYQQKSSQAPKLLFHYYDKDFNNEADTPDNFQSRRPNTSFCFLDIRSPGLGDTAMYLCATSRDRWEKLFFGSGTQLSVL.

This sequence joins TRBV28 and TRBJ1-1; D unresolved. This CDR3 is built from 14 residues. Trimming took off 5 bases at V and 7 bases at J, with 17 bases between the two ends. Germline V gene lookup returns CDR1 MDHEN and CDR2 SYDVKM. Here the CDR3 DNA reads TGTGCCAGCAGTGTCCCCACGGGGTTGAGTGAAGCTTTCTTT. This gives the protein CASSVPTGLSEAFF.

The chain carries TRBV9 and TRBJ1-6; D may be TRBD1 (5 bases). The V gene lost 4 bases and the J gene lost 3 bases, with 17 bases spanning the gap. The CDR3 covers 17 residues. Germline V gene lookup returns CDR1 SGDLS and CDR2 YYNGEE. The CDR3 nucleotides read TGTGCCAGCAGCTGGGGGAGGGCAGGGAACTATAATTCACCCCTCCACTTT. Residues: CASSWGRAGNYNSPLHF.

The chain's CDR3 is CASSGGQGNTDTQYF. CDR3 nucleotide sequence: TGTGCCAGCAGCGGGGGACAGGGGAACACAGATACGCAGTATTTT. The rearrangement uses TRBV5-8 and TRBJ2-3; 10 bases fit TRBD1. CDR3 length: 15 amino acids. Germline values: CDR1 SGHTS, CDR2 YDEGEE. V shed 4 bases and J 2 bases; nucleotides not matched to a gene: 4.

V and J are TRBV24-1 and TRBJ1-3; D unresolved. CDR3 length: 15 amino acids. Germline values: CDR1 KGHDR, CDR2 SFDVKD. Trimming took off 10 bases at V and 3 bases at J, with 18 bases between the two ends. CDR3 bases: TGTGCCACGCGGAGTAAGGCAAGCGGTGGAAACACCATATATTTT. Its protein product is CATRSKASGGNTIYF.

DNA for the CDR3: TGTGCCAGCAGCAAAGCAGCGTTT. This sequence encodes CASSKAAF. The chain joins TRBV21-1 to TRBJ1-3. TRBV21-1 is described as a pseudogene. This CDR3 spans 8 amino acids.

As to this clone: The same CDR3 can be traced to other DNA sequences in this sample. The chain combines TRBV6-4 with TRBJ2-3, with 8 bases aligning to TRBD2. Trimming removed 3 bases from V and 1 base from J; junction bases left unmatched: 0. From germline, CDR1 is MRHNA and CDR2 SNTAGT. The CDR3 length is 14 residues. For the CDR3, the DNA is TGTGCCAGCAGTGAAGCGGGAGGCACAGATACGCAGTATTTT. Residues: CASSEAGGTDTQYF.

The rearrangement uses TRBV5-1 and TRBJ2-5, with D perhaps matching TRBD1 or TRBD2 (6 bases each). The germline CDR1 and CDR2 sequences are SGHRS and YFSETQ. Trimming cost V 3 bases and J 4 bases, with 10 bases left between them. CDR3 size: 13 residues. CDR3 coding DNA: TGCGCCAGCAGCTCACAGGGAGGAGAGACCCAGTACTTC. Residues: CASSSQGGETQYF.

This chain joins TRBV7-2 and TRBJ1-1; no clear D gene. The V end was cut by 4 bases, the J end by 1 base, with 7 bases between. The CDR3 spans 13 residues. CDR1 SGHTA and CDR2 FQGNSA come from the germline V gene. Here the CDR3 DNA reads TGTGCCAGCAGCTCAGACACGAACACTGAAGCTTTCTTT. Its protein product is CASSSDTNTEAFF.

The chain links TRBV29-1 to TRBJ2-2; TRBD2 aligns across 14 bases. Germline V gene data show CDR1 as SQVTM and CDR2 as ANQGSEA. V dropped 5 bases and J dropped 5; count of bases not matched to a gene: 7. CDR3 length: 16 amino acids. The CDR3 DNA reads TGCAGCGTTTCGACTAGCGGGGGGGGCAGTACCGGGGAGCTGTTTTTT. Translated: CSVSTSGGGSTGELFF.

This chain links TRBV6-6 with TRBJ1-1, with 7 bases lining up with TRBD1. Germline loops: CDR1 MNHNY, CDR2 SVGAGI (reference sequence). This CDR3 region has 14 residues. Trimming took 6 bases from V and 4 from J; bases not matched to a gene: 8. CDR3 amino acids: CASRPTGESTEAFF. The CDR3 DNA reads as TGTGCCAGCAGACCTACAGGGGAATCCACTGAAGCTTTCTTT.

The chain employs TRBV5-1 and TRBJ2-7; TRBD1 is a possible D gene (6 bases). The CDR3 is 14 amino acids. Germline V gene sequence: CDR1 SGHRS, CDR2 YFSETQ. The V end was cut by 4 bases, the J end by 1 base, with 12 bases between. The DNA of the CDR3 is TGCGCCAGCAGCCCCCCCGACAGGTCCTACGAGCAGTACTTC. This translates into CASSPPDRSYEQYF.

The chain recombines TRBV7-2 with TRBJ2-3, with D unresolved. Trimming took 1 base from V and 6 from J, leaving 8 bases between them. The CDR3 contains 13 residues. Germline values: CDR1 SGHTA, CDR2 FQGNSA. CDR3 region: CASSLGLGDTQYF. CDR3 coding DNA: TGTGCCAGCAGCTTAGGACTGGGGGATACGCAGTATTTT.

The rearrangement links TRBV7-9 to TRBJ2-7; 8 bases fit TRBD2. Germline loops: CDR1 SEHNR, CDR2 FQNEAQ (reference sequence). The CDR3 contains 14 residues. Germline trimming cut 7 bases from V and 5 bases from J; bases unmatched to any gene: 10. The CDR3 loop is CASTLGGVNDEQYF. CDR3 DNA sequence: TGTGCCAGCACACTCGGGGGGGTGAACGACGAGCAGTACTTC. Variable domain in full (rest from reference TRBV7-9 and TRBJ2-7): DTGVSQNPRHKITKRGQNVTFRCDPISEHNRLYWYRQTLGQGPEFLTYFQNEAQLEKSRLLSDRFSAERPKGSFSTLEIQRTEQGDSAMYLCASTLGGVNDEQYFGPGTRLTVT.

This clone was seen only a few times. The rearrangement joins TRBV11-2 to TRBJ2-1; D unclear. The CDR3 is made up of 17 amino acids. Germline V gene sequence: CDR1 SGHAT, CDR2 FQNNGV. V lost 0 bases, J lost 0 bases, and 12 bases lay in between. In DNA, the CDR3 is TGTGCCAGCAGCTTAGATCTCCCCCCCCGCTCCTACAATGAGCAGTTCTTC. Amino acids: CASSLDLPPRSYNEQFF.

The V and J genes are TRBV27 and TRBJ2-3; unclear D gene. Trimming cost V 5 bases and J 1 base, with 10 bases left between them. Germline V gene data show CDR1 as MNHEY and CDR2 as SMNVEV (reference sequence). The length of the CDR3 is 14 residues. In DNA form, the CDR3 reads TGTGCCAGCAGTAACTGGGGTCGCACAGATACGCAGTATTTT. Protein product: CASSNWGRTDTQYF.

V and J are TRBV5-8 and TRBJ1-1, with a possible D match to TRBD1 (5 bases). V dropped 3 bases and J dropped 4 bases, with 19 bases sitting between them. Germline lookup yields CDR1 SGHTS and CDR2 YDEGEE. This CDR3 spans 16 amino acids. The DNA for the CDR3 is TGTGCCAGCAGCTACCCTGGGGGAATGGATTTCACTGAAGCTTTCTTT. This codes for CASSYPGGMDFTEAFF.

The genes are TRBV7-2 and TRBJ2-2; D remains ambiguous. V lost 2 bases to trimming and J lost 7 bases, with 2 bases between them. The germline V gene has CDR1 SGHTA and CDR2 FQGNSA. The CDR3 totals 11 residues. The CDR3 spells CASSLNGELFF. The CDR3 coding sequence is TGTGCCAGCAGCTTAAACGGGGAGCTGTTTTTT.

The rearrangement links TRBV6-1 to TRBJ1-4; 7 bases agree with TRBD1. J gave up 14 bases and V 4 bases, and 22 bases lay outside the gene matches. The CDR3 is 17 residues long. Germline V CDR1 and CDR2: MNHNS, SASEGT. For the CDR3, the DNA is TGTGCCAGCAGTGCCGGGGCGGGACAGTCGCTTGTTGTGAGTCTGTTTTTT. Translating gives CASSAGAGQSLVVSLFF.

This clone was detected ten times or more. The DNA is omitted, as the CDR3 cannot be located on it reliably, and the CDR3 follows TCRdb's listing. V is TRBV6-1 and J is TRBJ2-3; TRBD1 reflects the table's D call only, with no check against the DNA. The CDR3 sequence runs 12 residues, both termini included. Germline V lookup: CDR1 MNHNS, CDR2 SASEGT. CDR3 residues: CASSEYVGTGSF.